This T cell receptor (beta chain) originates from a study of blood T cell repertoires in COVID-19. Only in-frame clones appear in the TCRdb table, and some are missing; sequencing was by immunoSEQ multiplex PCR. This table has some 17,000 clones, roughly 87% appearing once. The clonotype originates from a man aged 55 to 70 with active COVID-19. Sequencing was performed on peripheral blood.

The CDR3 here is CASSSRTGPDTQYF. The CDR3 DNA reads as TGTGCCAGCAGCTCGCGGACAGGGCCCGATACGCAGTATTTT. The chain links TRBV7-2 to TRBJ2-3, with 8 bases lining up with TRBD1. This CDR3 comprises 14 residues. In germline, CDR1 is SGHTA, CDR2 FQGNSA. Trimming at V came to 4 bases and at J to 6 bases, leaving 6 bases not matched to a gene.